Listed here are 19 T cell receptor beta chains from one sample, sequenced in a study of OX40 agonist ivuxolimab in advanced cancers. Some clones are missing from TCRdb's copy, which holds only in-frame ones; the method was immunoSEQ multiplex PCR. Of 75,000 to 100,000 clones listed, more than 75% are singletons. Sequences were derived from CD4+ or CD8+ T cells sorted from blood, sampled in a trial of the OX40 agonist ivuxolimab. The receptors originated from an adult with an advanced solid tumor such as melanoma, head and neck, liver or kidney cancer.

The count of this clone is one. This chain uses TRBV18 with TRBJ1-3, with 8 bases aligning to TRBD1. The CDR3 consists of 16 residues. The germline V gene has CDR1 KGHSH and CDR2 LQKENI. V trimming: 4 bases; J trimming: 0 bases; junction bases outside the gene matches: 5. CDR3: CASSLGTGASGNTIYF. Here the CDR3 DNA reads TGTGCCAGCTCACTAGGGACAGGTGCCTCTGGAAACACCATATATTTT.

The CDR3 spells CSVEDLGGVSGANVLTF. The CDR3 DNA is TGCAGCGTTGAAGATTTAGGCGGGGTCTCCGGGGCCAACGTCCTGACTTTC. The rearrangement uses TRBV29-1 and TRBJ2-6, with D possibly matching TRBD2 (6 bases). The V and J ends lost 0 bases and 4 bases respectively, with 16 bases between them. Germline loops: CDR1 SQVTM, CDR2 ANQGSEA. CDR3 length: 17 amino acids.

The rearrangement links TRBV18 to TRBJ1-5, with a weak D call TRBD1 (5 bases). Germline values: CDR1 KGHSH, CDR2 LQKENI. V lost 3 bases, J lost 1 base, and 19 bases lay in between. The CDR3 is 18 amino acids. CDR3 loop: CASSPTGRGGWSNQPQHF. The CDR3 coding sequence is TGTGCCAGCTCACCGACCGGCCGCGGGGGATGGAGCAATCAGCCCCAGCATTTT. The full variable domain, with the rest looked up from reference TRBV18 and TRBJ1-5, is NAGVMQNPRHLVRRRGQEARLRCSPMKGHSHVYWYRQLPEEGLKFMVYLQKENIIDESGMPKERFSAEFPKEGPSILRIQQVVRGDSAAYFCASSPTGRGGWSNQPQHFGDGTRLSIL.

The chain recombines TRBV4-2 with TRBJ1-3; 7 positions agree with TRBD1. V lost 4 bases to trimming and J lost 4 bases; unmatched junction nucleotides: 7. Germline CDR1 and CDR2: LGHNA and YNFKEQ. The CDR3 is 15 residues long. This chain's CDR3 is CASSRDRGSGNTIYF. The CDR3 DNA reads TGTGCCAGCAGCCGGGACAGAGGATCCGGAAACACCATATATTTT.

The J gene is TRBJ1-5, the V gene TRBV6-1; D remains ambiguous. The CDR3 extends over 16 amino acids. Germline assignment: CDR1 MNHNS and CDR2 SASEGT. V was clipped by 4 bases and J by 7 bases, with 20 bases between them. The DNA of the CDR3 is TGTGCCAGCAGTGGCCAGGACCGACTGTCTCGGCAGCCCCAGCATTTT. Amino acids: CASSGQDRLSRQPQHF.

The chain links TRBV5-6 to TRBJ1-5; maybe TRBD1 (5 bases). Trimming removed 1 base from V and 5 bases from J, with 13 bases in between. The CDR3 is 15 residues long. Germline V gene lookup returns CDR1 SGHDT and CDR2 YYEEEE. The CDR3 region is CASSLKAGLHQPQHF. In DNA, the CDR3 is TGTGCCAGCAGCTTGAAGGCGGGGCTCCATCAGCCCCAGCATTTT. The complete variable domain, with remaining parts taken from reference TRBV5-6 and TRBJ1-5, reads DAGVTQSPTHLIKTRGQQVTLRCSPKSGHDTVSWYQQALGQGPQFIFQYYEEEERQRGNFPDRFSGHQFPNYSSELNVNALLLGDSALYLCASSLKAGLHQPQHFGDGTRLSIL.

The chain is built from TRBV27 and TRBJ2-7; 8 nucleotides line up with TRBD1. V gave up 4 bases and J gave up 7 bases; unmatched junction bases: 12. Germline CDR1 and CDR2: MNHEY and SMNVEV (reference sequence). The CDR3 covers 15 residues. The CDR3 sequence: CASSSGGTGGREQYF. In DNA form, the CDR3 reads TGTGCCAGCAGTTCCGGCGGGACAGGTGGTAGGGAGCAGTACTTC.

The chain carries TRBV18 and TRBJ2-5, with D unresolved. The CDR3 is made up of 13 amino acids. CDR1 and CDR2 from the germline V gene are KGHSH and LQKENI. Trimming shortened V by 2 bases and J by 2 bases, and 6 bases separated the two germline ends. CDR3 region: CASSPVEQETQYF. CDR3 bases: TGTGCCAGCTCACCAGTAGAACAAGAGACCCAGTACTTC.

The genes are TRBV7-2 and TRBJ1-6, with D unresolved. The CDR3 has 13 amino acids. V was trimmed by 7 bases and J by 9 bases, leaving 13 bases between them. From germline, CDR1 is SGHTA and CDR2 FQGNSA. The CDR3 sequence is CASTQTAGSPLHF. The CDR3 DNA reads TGTGCCAGCACCCAAACCGCCGGTTCACCCCTCCACTTT.

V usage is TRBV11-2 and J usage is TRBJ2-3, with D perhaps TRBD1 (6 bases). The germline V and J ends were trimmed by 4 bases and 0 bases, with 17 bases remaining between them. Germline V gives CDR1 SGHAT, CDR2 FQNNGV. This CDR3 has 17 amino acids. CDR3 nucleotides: TGTGCCAGCAGCTCTCGAGGGACAATCACTAGCACAGATACGCAGTATTTT. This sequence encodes CASSSRGTITSTDTQYF.

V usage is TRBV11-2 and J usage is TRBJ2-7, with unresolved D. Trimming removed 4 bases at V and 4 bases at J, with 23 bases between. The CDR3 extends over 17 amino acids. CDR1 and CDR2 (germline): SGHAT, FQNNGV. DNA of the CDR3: TGTGCCAGCAGCTCCCACCAGGTGGGCACGAAAGGATACGAGCAGTACTTC. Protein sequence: CASSSHQVGTKGYEQYF.

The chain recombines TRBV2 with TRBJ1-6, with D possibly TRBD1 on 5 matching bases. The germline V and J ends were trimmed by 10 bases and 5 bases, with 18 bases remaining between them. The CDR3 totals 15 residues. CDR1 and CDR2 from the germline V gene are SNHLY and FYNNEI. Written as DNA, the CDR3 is TGTGCCACTTCCTGGAGTGGGACGGATAATTCACCCCTCCACTTT. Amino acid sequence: CATSWSGTDNSPLHF.

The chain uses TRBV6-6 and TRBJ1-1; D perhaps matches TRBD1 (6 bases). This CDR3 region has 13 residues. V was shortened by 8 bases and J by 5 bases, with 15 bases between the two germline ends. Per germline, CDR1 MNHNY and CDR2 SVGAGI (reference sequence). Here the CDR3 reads CASGEGGRTEAFF. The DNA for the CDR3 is TGTGCCAGCGGCGAGGGGGGCAGGACTGAAGCTTTCTTT.

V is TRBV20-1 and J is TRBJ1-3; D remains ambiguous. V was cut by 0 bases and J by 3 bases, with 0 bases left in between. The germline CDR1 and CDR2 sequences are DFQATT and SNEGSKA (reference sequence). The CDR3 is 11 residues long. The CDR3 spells CSARDGNTIYF. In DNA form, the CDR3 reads TGCAGTGCTAGAGATGGAAACACCATATATTTT.

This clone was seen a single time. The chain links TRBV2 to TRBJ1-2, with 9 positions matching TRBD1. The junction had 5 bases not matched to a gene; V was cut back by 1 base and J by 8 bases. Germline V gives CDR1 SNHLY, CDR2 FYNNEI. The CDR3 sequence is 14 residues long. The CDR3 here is CASSEVGQGPGYTF. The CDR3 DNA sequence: TGTGCCAGCAGTGAAGTCGGACAGGGGCCAGGCTACACCTTC.

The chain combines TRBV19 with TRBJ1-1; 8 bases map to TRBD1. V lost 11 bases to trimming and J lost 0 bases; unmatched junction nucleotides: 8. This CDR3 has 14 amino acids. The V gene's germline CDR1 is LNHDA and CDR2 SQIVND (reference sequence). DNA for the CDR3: TGTGCCTCCACCCGACAGGGGATGAACACTGAAGCTTTCTTT. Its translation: CASTRQGMNTEAFF. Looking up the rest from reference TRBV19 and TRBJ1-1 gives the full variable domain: DGGITQSPKYLFRKEGQNVTLSCEQNLNHDAMYWYRQDPGQGLRLIYYSQIVNDFQKGDIAEGYSVSREKKESFPLTVTSAQKNPTAFYLCASTRQGMNTEAFFGQGTRLTVV.

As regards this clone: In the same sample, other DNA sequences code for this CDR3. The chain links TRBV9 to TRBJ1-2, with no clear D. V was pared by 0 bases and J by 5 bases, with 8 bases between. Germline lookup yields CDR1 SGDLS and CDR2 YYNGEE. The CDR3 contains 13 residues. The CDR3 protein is CASSVGTGYGYTF. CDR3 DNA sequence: TGTGCCAGCAGCGTAGGAACTGGTTATGGCTACACCTTC. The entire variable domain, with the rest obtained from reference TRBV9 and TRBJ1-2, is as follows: DSGVTQTPKHLITATGQRVTLRCSPRSGDLSVYWYQQSLDQGLQFLIQYYNGEERAKGNILERFSAQQFPDLHSELNLSSLELGDSALYFCASSVGTGYGYTFGSGTRLTVV.

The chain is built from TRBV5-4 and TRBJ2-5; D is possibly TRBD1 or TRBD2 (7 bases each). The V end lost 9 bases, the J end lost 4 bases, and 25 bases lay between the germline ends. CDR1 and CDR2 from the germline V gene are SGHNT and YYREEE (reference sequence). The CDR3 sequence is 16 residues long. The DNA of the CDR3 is TGTGCCACCCACCGAGGGGGAGGGGGCCTCGGAGAGACCCAGTACTTC. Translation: CATHRGGGGLGETQYF.

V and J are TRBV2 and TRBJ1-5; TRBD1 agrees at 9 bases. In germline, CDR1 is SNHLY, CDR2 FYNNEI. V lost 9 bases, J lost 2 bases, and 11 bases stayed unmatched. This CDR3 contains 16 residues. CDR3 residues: CARRTGAPLGNQPQHF. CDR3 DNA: TGTGCCAGACGGACAGGGGCGCCCCTGGGCAATCAGCCCCAGCATTTT. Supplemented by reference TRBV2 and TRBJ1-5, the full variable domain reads EPEVTQTPSHQVTQMGQEVILRCVPISNHLYFYWYRQILGQKVEFLVSFYNNEISEKSEIFDDQFSVERPDGSNFTLKIRSTKLEDSAMYFCARRTGAPLGNQPQHFGDGTRLSIL.